This T cell receptor (beta chain) was recorded in a study of monozygotic twins with inflammatory bowel disease. Points from the study as a whole: Nothing supported a single strong signal or clonotype that was associated with IBD. No difference in repertoire similarity was seen between concordant and discordant twins, possibly because power was limited. Compared with healthy co-twins, IBD patients showed reduced TCRbeta repertoire diversity by inverse Simpson.

As regards this clonotype: Antigen specificity is unknown.

TCRdb re-called the 5' RACE reads and gives one entry per CDR3 protein, without DNA. This sample contains 110,000 to 150,000 distinct CDR3 sequences. CDR3 length: 15 residues. Blood was collected, roughly 2.5 ml per donor. This clonotype was obtained from a human donor with ulcerative colitis or Crohn's disease, or a healthy co-twin of an affected twin (not recorded which). Sequences were obtained from blood. The chain recombines TRBV12-3 or TRBV12-4 with TRBJ2-4; the TRBD1 assignment by TCRdb is unverifiable without DNA. CDR3 in amino acids: CASSPGVLAKNIQYF.